Given below is one TCR beta chain in context. J gave up 5 bases and V 4 bases, and 8 bases lay outside the gene matches. Germline V gene data show CDR1 as SGHRS and CDR2 as YFSETQ. There are 14 residues in the CDR3. The data derive from a study of cytomegalovirus exposure and HLA in healthy donors. PCR employed 60 Vbeta and 13 Jbeta primers. TCRdb's copy holds only in-frame clones and misses some; the assay was immunoSEQ multiplex PCR. The sample records fewer than 250,000 clones, roughly 80% being singletons. This chain links TRBV5-1 with TRBJ1-1; 7 positions match TRBD1. Material: PBMCs. This TCR derives from a woman aged 18-35 years in good health and CMV-seronegative. As DNA, the CDR3 is TGCGCCAGCAGCCCAGGGGGAGTAAGGACTGAAGCTTTCTTT. This codes for CASSPGGVRTEAFF.